This T cell receptor beta chain came from a study of T cell responses to AZD1222 COVID-19 vaccine. The assay was immunoSEQ multiplex PCR, and TCRdb's table has in-frame clones only and misses some. The sample carries some 40,000 clones, 80% recorded once. The material was peripheral blood, obtained 28 days after the second dose of the MenACWY control vaccine. The TCR comes from an adult who received the MenACWY meningococcal vaccine as a control.

CDR3 DNA: TGCGCCAGCAGCCCTTCCTCCCGATATGAAAAACTGTTTTTT. Protein sequence: CASSPSSRYEKLFF. The chain has TRBV4-1 and TRBJ1-4; D remains unclear. V was cut by 4 bases and J by 6 bases, with 12 bases left in between. The CDR3 length is 14 residues. The germline V gene encodes CDR1 MGHRA and CDR2 YSYEKL.